These 9 T cell receptor beta chains came from one sample sequenced in a study of Ad26.COV2.S vaccination and SARS-CoV-2 variants. Measured with immunoSEQ multiplex PCR; TCRdb has only the in-frame clones, and not every one. The sample lists around 270,000 clones; roughly 89% were seen once. The treatment is: roughly 19 received Ad26.COV2.S at low or high dose, single or two shots; about five received placebo; per-sample allocation not given. Day 63 after the first vaccine or placebo injection was the time point for sampling. The sequenced sample was peripheral blood, obtained in a trial of Ad26.COV2.S vaccine versus placebo. All receptors come from a person aged 18-60 years who received the Ad26.COV2.S COVID-19 vaccine or a placebo.

The chain is built from TRBV24-1 and TRBJ2-1; no reliable D call. The CDR3 is 13 residues long. Trimming cost V 2 bases and J 8 bases, with 9 bases left between them. The germline V gene has CDR1 KGHDR and CDR2 SFDVKD. CDR3 nucleotides: TGTGCCACCAGTGATTACTTCATGCATGAGCAGTTCTTC. Its protein product is CATSDYFMHEQFF.

The rearrangement uses TRBV20-1 and TRBJ1-2; D is uncertain. CDR1 DFQATT and CDR2 SNEGSKA come from the germline V gene (reference sequence). The length of the CDR3 is 13 residues. V lost 6 bases and J lost 1, with 12 bases in between. The CDR3 is CSASQADNYGYTF. The CDR3, as DNA: TGCAGTGCCAGTCAGGCGGATAACTATGGCTACACCTTC.

The V and J genes are TRBV2 and TRBJ1-5; the D gene is possibly TRBD1 (6 bases). V dropped 6 bases and J dropped 0 bases, with 12 bases sitting between them. This CDR3 is built from 15 residues. In germline, CDR1 is SNHLY, CDR2 FYNNEI. CDR3 in DNA: TGTGCCAGCAGAGCACAGGGAATTAGCAATCAGCCCCAGCATTTT. Protein product: CASRAQGISNQPQHF.

CDR3: CASSSRVPDTSNYGYTF. The DNA for the CDR3 is TGTGCCAGCTCATCACGAGTTCCGGACACCTCTAACTATGGCTACACCTTC. V usage is TRBV18 and J usage is TRBJ1-2; maybe TRBD1 (5 bases). The CDR3 runs 17 residues. Germline V gene sequence: CDR1 KGHSH, CDR2 LQKENI. V was cut by 5 bases and J by 0 bases, with 19 bases left in between.

This clone has only a few counts. The junction does not match germline at one end; this may be a read error. The DNA of the CDR3 is TGTGCCAGCAGCCTAGACGGAAATAATTCACCCCTCCACTTT. This gives the protein CASSLDGNNSPLHF. The rearrangement joins TRBV11-3 to TRBJ1-6; D not certain. This CDR3 has 14 amino acids. CDR1 is SGHNT and CDR2 is YENEEA in the germline V gene.

The chain carries TRBV30 and TRBJ2-5, with D perhaps being TRBD1 or TRBD2 (5 bases each). V shed 0 bases and J shed 14 bases, with 13 bases lying between them. The germline gives CDR1 GTSNPN, CDR2 SVGIG (reference sequence). CDR3 length: 11 residues. The CDR3 bases are TGTGCCTGGAGTGTTGAGGGACCGAGCTACTTC. It yields the protein CAWSVEGPSYF.

This chain uses TRBV7-3 with TRBJ2-7; 7 nucleotides agree with TRBD2. The V and J ends lost 1 base and 6 bases, in that order; junction bases with no gene match: 3. This CDR3 has 13 residues. CDR1 and CDR2 (germline): SGHTA, FQGTGA. The CDR3 is CASSLMAGVEQYF. CDR3 nucleotides: TGTGCCAGCAGCTTAATGGCGGGGGTCGAGCAGTACTTC.

The chain recombines TRBV27 with TRBJ2-5, with D perhaps TRBD1 (6 bases). Germline V gene sequence: CDR1 MNHEY, CDR2 SMNVEV (reference sequence). V gave up 3 bases and J gave up 1 base, with 9 bases separating them. This CDR3 region has 14 residues. The CDR3 loop reads CASSFRDTQETQYF. The CDR3 DNA reads TGTGCCAGCAGTTTCCGGGACACCCAAGAGACCCAGTACTTC.

V and J are TRBV6-6 and TRBJ1-4; the match to TRBD1 covers 8 bases. CDR3 length: 14 amino acids. The junction had 5 bases not matched to a gene; V was cut back by 6 bases and J by 5 bases. Germline V lookup: CDR1 MNHNY, CDR2 SVGAGI (reference sequence). The CDR3 DNA follows: TGTGCCAGCAGCCAAAGGACAGGGAATGAAAAACTGTTTTTT. This encodes CASSQRTGNEKLFF.